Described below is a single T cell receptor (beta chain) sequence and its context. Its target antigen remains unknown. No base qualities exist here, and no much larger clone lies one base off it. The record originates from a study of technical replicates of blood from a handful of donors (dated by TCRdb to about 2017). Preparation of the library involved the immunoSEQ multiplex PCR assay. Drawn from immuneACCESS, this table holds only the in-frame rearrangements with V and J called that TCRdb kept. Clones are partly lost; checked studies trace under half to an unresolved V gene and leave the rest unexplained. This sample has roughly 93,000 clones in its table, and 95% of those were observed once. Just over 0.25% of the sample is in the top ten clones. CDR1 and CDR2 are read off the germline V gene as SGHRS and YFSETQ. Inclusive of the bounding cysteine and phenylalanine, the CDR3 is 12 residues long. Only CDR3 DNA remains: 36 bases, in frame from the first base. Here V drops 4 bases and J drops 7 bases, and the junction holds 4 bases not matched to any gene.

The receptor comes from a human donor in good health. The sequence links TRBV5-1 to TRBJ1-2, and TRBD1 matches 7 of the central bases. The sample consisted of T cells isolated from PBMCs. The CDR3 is CASSVRQGGYTF. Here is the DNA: TGCGCCAGCAGCGTGCGACAGGGTGGCTACACCTTC.